A selection of T cell receptor beta chains follows, all from one sample in a study of blood T cell repertoires in COVID-19. Sequencing used immunoSEQ multiplex PCR; TCRdb keeps in-frame clones, though not all of them. This sample yields about 56,000 clones, of which over 60% are seen a single time; 4.5% to 5% belongs to the top ten. Sequenced: peripheral blood. Every receptor here comes from a woman between 65 and 79 years old with COVID-19, enrolled during active disease. The CDR3 runs from the conserved cysteine through the conserved F or W. Fields, in order: J gene, clone size, D gene, V gene, CDR3 protein, CDR3 DNA. D genes are given only for firm matches. Expanded clones get a size class; other rows say once, few or many, or leave the size out.

>TRBJ1-4|many|.|TRBV3-1/TRBV3-2
CASSQVSGYNEKLFF
TGTGCCAGCAGCCAAGTCTCAGGCTATAATGAAAAACTGTTTTTT
>TRBJ2-3|once|TRBD1|TRBV4-3
CASSQDTGGADTQYF
TGCGCCAGCAGCCAAGATACAGGGGGCGCGGATACGCAGTATTTT
>TRBJ2-6|.|.|TRBV28
CASSRGGITSGANVLTF
TGTGCCAGCAGCCGAGGCGGGATTACCTCTGGGGCCAACGTCCTGACTTTC
>TRBJ2-5|.|TRBD1|TRBV28
CASSSPQGKSEETQYF
TGTGCCAGCAGTTCCCCACAGGGGAAAAGTGAAGAGACCCAGTACTTC
>TRBJ2-5|.|TRBD2|TRBV5-1
CASSSSGGAVRETQYF
TGCGCCAGCAGCTCTAGCGGGGGGGCAGTCCGAGAGACCCAGTACTTC
>TRBJ2-5|once|.|TRBV5-1
CASSRSGGEETQYF
TGCGCCAGCAGCCGCTCTGGAGGGGAAGAGACCCAGTACTTC
>TRBJ2-5|.|TRBD1|TRBV11-3
CASSGGETQYF
TGTGCCAGCTCAGGGGGAGAGACCCAGTACTTC
>TRBJ2-5|.|TRBD2|TRBV2
CASSDALAGAFQETQYF
TGTGCCAGCAGTGATGCGCTAGCGGGGGCCTTCCAAGAGACCCAGTACTTC
>TRBJ2-1|.|.|TRBV6-2/TRBV6-3
CASSSITEYNEQFF
TGTGCCAGCAGTTCCATCACCGAGTACAATGAGCAGTTCTTC
>TRBJ2-1|.|.|TRBV6-2/TRBV6-3
CASSYSAPSSGPEDEQFF
TGTGCCAGCAGTTACTCCGCCCCCTCGAGCGGCCCGGAGGATGAGCAGTTCTTC
>TRBJ1-4|.|.|TRBV10-1
CASSGQFETNEKLFF
TGCGCCAGCAGTGGCCAGTTTGAAACTAATGAAAAACTGTTTTTT
>TRBJ2-1|.|TRBD2|TRBV7-3
CASSAGLAGVVFF
TGTGCCAGCAGCGCCGGACTAGCGGGAGTTGTCTTCTTC
>TRBJ2-7|.|.|TRBV6-1
CASSERGQNYEQYF
TGTGCCAGCAGTGAAAGGGGACAAAACTACGAGCAGTACTTC
>TRBJ1-3|.|.|TRBV4-3
CASSQDRAAGNTIYF
TGCGCCAGCAGCCAAGATCGTGCAGCTGGAAACACCATATATTTT
>TRBJ1-1|.|.|TRBV6-5
CASSYLQGTEAFF
TGTGCCAGCAGTTACCTACAGGGAACTGAAGCTTTCTTT
>TRBJ2-7|.|TRBD1|TRBV4-3
CASSHSTGSEQYF
TGCGCCAGCAGCCATTCGACAGGGTCCGAGCAGTACTTC
>TRBJ1-2|.|.|TRBV7-9
CALRGGMDGYTF
TGTGCCCTACGGGGGGGAATGGATGGCTACACCTTC
>TRBJ1-4|.|.|TRBV6-2/TRBV6-3
CASSLGGASAATNEKLFF
TGTGCCAGCAGTCTGGGCGGGGCATCAGCAGCAACTAATGAAAAACTGTTTTTT
>TRBJ1-1|.|TRBD1|TRBV19
CASSILTGGPNTEAFF
TGTGCCAGTAGTATATTGACAGGGGGACCGAACACTGAAGCTTTCTTT
>TRBJ1-1|.|TRBD1|TRBV6-5
CASQDRVGTEVFF
TGTGCCAGCCAAGACAGGGTGGGCACTGAAGTTTTCTTT
>TRBJ1-1|.|.|TRBV19
CASSTASGAGGTEAFF
TGTGCCAGTAGTACGGCGTCAGGGGCGGGGGGCACTGAAGCTTTCTTT